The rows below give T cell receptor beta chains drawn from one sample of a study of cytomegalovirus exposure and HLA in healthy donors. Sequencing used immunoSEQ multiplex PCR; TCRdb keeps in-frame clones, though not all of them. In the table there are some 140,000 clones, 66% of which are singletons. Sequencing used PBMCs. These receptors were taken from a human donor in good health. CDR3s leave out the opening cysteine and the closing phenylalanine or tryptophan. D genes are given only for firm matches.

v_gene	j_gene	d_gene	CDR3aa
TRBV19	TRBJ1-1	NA	ASRPTGLSTEAF
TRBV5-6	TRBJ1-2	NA	ASSPQGYGYT
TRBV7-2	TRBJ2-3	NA	ASSLAPAGHVQY
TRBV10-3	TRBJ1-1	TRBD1	AISGDRGNTEAF
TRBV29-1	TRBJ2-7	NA	SADPPGNPYEQY
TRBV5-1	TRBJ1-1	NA	ASSLDGLGGAF
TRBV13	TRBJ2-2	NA	ASSTQTDTGELF
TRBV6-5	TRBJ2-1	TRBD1	ASSYLDRVNEQF
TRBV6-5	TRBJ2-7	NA	ASSYQPGSYEQY
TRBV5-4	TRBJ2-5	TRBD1	ASSPGTGVQETQY
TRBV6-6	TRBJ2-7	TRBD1	ASSRDRGGGEQY
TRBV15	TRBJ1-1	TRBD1	ATSRADRFPSTTEAF
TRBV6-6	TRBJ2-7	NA	ASSPKVRLAGYEQY
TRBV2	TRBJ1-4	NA	ASSELAGGEKLF
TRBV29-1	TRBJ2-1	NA	SVDRQGGVYEQF